Given below is one TCR beta chain in context. These data originate in a study of CD8 T cells in Susac syndrome. Roughly 0.45 to 1 ug RNA was reverse transcribed with random hexamers. TCRdb reprocessed the immunoSEQ multiplex PCR reads with MiXCR, giving one entry per CDR3 protein. The sample consists of approximately 120,000 distinct CDR3 sequences, approximately 93% of them appearing once. V shed 3 bases and J 0 bases; nucleotides not matched to a gene: 14. Germline V lookup: CDR1 DFQATT, CDR2 SNEGSKA (reference sequence). CDR3 length: 18 amino acids. The study sequenced TCR beta in blood CD8+ and CD4+ T cells. The multiple sclerosis controls consisted of treatment-naive patients with relapsing-remitting disease, either stable or active. The TEMRA cells underwent FACS enrichment, while the CD8+ and CD4+ T cells underwent negative isolation.

The rearrangement uses TRBV20-1 and TRBJ2-4; the match to TRBD1 covers 7 bases. The source is a human donor with multiple sclerosis. The source material was CD8+ T cells from PBMCs. CDR3 sequence: CSARSDRAPWLAKNIQYF. In DNA, the CDR3 is TGCAGTGCTAGGTCCGACAGGGCCCCCTGGTTAGCCAAAAACATTCAGTACTTC.